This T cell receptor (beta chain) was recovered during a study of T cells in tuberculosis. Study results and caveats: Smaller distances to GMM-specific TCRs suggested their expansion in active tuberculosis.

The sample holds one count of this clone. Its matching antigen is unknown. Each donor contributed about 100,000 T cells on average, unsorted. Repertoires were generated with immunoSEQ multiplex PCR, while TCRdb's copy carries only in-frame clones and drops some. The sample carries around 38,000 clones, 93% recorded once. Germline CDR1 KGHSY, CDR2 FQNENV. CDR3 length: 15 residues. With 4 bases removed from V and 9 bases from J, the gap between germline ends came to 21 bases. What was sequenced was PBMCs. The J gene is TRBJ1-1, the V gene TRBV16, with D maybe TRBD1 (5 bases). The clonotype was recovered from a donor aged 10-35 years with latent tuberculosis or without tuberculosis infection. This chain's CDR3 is CASSPPIVSGLQAFF. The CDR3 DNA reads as TGTGCCAGCAGCCCTCCAATTGTTTCGGGACTTCAAGCTTTCTTT.